This T cell receptor (beta chain) was sequenced during a study of blood T cell repertoires in COVID-19. The overall study: T cells, B-cell-depleted T cells, or PBMCs supplied cDNA or gDNA.

V was pared by 1 base and J by 4 bases, with 7 bases between. The germline V gene encodes CDR1 MNHEY and CDR2 SMNVEV (reference sequence). This CDR3 spans 13 amino acids. Authors' processing steps: Amplification from reference gene primers served as the basis for estimated nucleated cell counts. Method: immunoSEQ multiplex PCR; TCRdb's copy keeps in-frame clones and lacks some. V and J calls plus clone size are reproduced from that table; the DNA served to infer D and trimming. The repertoire holds about 270,000 clones, with about 90% as singletons. This clone came up once. This specimen includes other DNA sequences encoding the same CDR3. In Seattle, patients joined the study during active infection and were tracked longitudinally.

The receptor was derived from a woman aged 30 to 39 with COVID-19, enrolled during active disease. This chain uses TRBV27 with TRBJ1-1; a possible D gene is TRBD1 (5 bases). Sequenced material: peripheral blood. As DNA, the CDR3 is TGTGCCAGCAGTTTATTGGGGGGCACTGAAGCTTTCTTT. It translates to CASSLLGGTEAFF.